Below, 15 T cell receptor beta chains from the same sample are listed, as sequenced in a study of molecular identifiers for immune sequencing clone quantification. Using its own MiXCR run on the PCR reads, TCRdb lists one record per CDR3 protein. The sample holds hundreds of thousands of distinct CDR3 sequences, about 25% seen once. The specimen was naive CD8+ T cells from blood, with Jurkat cell RNA spiked in. Stated subset: FACS-sorted CD8+CD4-CCR7+CD45RA+ naive T cells. All receptors come from a human donor in good health. Some libraries in this study had Jurkat cell RNA spiked in.

This chain connects TRBV12-3 or TRBV12-4 to TRBJ2-3, with 7 bases matching TRBD2. Unmatched junction bases numbered 8, after V lost 5 bases and J lost 3 bases. There are 15 residues in the CDR3. CDR3 region: CASSPVWGGTDTQYF. The CDR3 DNA reads TGTGCCAGCAGTCCCGTGTGGGGGGGGACAGATACGCAGTATTTT.

This clonotype was counted only a few times. The chain employs TRBV10-1 and TRBJ1-1; D remains ambiguous. There are 15 residues in the CDR3. CDR1 and CDR2 from the germline V gene are WNHNN and SYGVQD (reference sequence). Between the trimmed V and J ends, which lost 3 bases and 3 bases, there was a span of 14 bases. In DNA form, the CDR3 reads TGCGCCAGCAGTGATGCTTTGGGGATGGACACTGAAGCTTTCTTT. It encodes CASSDALGMDTEAFF.

This clonotype was picked up many times. A junction end diverges from the germline sequence, so it may reflect a read error. The CDR3 here is CAWSVSTATYDYTF. Written as DNA, the CDR3 is TGTGCCTGGAGTGTGTCTACCGCTACCTATGACTACACCTTC. V usage is TRBV30 and J usage is TRBJ1-2, with D hard to call. Germline V gene data show CDR1 as GTSNPN and CDR2 as SVGIG (reference sequence). The CDR3 sequence is 14 residues long.

The chain is built from TRBV7-2 and TRBJ2-1; 7 bases are shared with TRBD1. The trim removed 2 bases at V and 10 bases at J, leaving 11 bases unmatched. This CDR3 spans 15 amino acids. CDR1 is SGHTA, CDR2 FQGNSA, per germline. The CDR3 coding sequence is TGTGCCAGCAGCTTATGGGAAAAGGGGGCAAAGGAGCAGTTCTTC. This encodes CASSLWEKGAKEQFF. Full variable domain (missing parts from reference TRBV7-2 and TRBJ2-1): GAGVSQSPSNKVTEKGKDVELRCDPISGHTALYWYRQSLGQGLEFLIYFQGNSAPDKSGLPSDRFSAERTGGSVSTLTIQRTQQEDSAVYLCASSLWEKGAKEQFFGPGTRLTVL.

In this sample, this clonotype turned up many times. The chain has TRBV5-6 and TRBJ1-4; 11 positions match TRBD1. CDR3 size: 14 residues. V shed 4 bases, J shed 6 bases, and the junction held 2 bases outside the gene matches. Germline V lookup: CDR1 SGHDT, CDR2 YYEEEE. CDR3 loop: CASSRTGGHEKLFF. DNA of the CDR3: TGTGCCAGCAGCAGGACAGGGGGCCATGAAAAACTGTTTTTT.

As regards this clonotype: The conserved final phenylalanine or tryptophan is absent from the CDR3, which likely points to a read error. The chain joins TRBV27 to TRBJ2-5; weak D call: TRBD1 (6 bases). Germline values: CDR1 MNHEY, CDR2 SMNVEV (reference sequence). The CDR3 loop spans 15 amino acids. Trimming left V 6 bases short and J 7 bases short, with 21 bases between. The CDR3 DNA reads as TGTGCCAGCAGCGACACAGGGTCCGAGTTCCGGACCCAGTACCTC. Translated: CASSDTGSEFRTQYL.

V is TRBV18 and J is TRBJ2-1, with 9 bases that match TRBD1. The length of the CDR3 is 12 residues. From germline, CDR1 is KGHSH and CDR2 LQKENI. Trimming removed 9 bases from V and 8 bases from J; junction bases left unmatched: 5. CDR3 bases: TGTGCCAGTCGACAGGGGGTTGATGAGCAGTTCTTC. Amino acids: CASRQGVDEQFF. Using reference TRBV18 and TRBJ2-1 for the parts outside the CDR3, the full variable domain is NAGVMQNPRHLVRRRGQEARLRCSPMKGHSHVYWYRQLPEEGLKFMVYLQKENIIDESGMPKERFSAEFPKEGPSILRIQQVVRGDSAAYFCASRQGVDEQFFGPGTRLTVL.

This clonotype showed up just a few times. V is TRBV9 and J is TRBJ2-2; D ambiguous. The germline CDR1 and CDR2 sequences are SGDLS and YYNGEE. Trimming shortened V by 4 bases and J by 2 bases, and 9 bases separated the two germline ends. The CDR3 contains 14 residues. The CDR3 sequence: CASSSRGNTGELFF. The CDR3 DNA follows: TGTGCCAGCAGCTCGCGAGGTAACACCGGGGAGCTGTTTTTT.

A word on this clonotype: Relative to the germline gene, one junction end is altered; a read error may explain this. The chain uses TRBV6-6 and TRBJ1-3; TRBD1 might be the D (6 bases). The CDR3 covers 13 residues. In germline, CDR1 is MNHNY, CDR2 SVGAGI (reference sequence). Here the CDR3 DNA reads TGTGCCAGCAGCTCAGGGGCTGGAGACACCATATATTTT. Translated, it gives CASSSGAGDTIYF.

This clonotype was recorded a few times. The chain employs TRBV6-5 and TRBJ1-4; 9 bases line up with TRBD1. J was trimmed by 0 bases and V by 6 bases; bases with no gene match: 8. The length of the CDR3 is 17 residues. Germline loops: CDR1 MNHEY, CDR2 SVGAGI. The CDR3 spells CASRPGTGRATNEKLFF. CDR3 in DNA: TGTGCCAGCAGACCCGGGACAGGGAGGGCAACTAATGAAAAACTGTTTTTT.

This clonotype was detected only a few times. The chain carries TRBV5-6 and TRBJ2-7; possible D gene TRBD1, 5 bases. The end of the DNA is better explained by TRBJ2-1, so the J call may be wrong. This CDR3 is built from 14 residues. Germline-derived CDR1 and CDR2 are SGHDT and YYEEEE. Here the CDR3 DNA reads TGTGCCAGCAGCTTGGAGGGTCAGGGCCACGAGCAGTTCTTC. Protein: CASSLEGQGHEQFF.

As concerns this clonotype: This may come from a read error, since a much larger clone is one base off. The rearrangement links TRBV24-1 to TRBJ2-4; 8 bases match TRBD1. Germline CDR1 is KGHDR and CDR2 is SFDVKD. The V gene end was trimmed by 4 bases and the J gene end by 2 bases; junction bases not matched to a gene: 9. The CDR3 length is 17 residues. The CDR3 nucleotides read TGTGCCACCAGTGAACCTAGGACAGGGAGGACCAAAAACATTCAGTACTTC. Translating gives CATSEPRTGRTKNIQYF.

This chain uses TRBV7-9 with TRBJ1-3; D not certain. Trimming took off 0 bases at V and 0 bases at J, with 15 bases between the two ends. This CDR3 is built from 18 residues. Germline V gene data show CDR1 as SEHNR and CDR2 as FQNEAQ (reference sequence). The DNA for the CDR3 is TGTGCCAGCAGCTTAGCGTTTGGTGGTTGGTCCTCTGGAAACACCATATATTTT. This translates into CASSLAFGGWSSGNTIYF.

The chain is built from TRBV7-6 and TRBJ2-1, with D possibly matching TRBD2 (6 bases). Per the germline V gene, CDR1 is SGHVS and CDR2 is FNYEAQ. V lost 1 base and J 7 bases, leaving 17 bases between the germline ends. This CDR3 is built from 16 residues. CDR3 bases: TGTGCCAGCAGCTTAGGTGGTAGCGGATACGGTAATGAGCAGTTCTTC. Translated: CASSLGGSGYGNEQFF.

About this clonotype itself: This could be a read error, since a much larger clone is one nucleotide away. J is TRBJ1-2 and V is TRBV27; 9 bases fit TRBD1. Trimming at V came to 4 bases and at J to 8 bases, leaving 8 bases not matched to a gene. In germline, CDR1 is MNHEY, CDR2 SMNVEV (reference sequence). The CDR3 length is 14 residues. CDR3 loop: CASSSTGGTWGYTF. CDR3 nucleotides: TGTGCCAGCAGTTCTACAGGGGGCACTTGGGGCTACACCTTC.